Shown below are 20 T cell receptor beta chains from a single sample sequenced in a study of PD-1 blockade in classical Hodgkin lymphoma. Profiled with immunoSEQ multiplex PCR; TCRdb holds only in-frame clones, not every one. The repertoire holds 20,000 or so clones, with roughly three quarters as singletons. The sample's time point: cycle 4 day 1 (C4D1), after less than 7 weeks of nivolumab. Each of the patients experienced relapse following autologous stem cell transplantation, and their brentuximab vedotin exposure differed. Sequenced material: peripheral blood mononuclear cells (PBMCs), taken before the fourth cycle of nivolumab. These receptors came from a human donor with classical Hodgkin lymphoma.

The V and J genes are TRBV7-9 and TRBJ1-1; D is unclear. The CDR3 extends over 11 amino acids. Germline values: CDR1 SEHNR, CDR2 FQNEAQ (reference sequence). V was pared by 2 bases and J by 6 bases, with 4 bases between. The CDR3, as DNA: TGTGCCAGCAGCTTAATCTCTGAAGCTTTCTTT. Translation gives CASSLISEAFF.

The chain carries TRBV6-1 and TRBJ1-5; tentative D call: TRBD1 (5 bases). Germline CDR1 MNHNS, CDR2 SASEGT. The CDR3 consists of 13 residues. The V end lost 4 bases, the J end lost 5 bases, and 9 bases lay between the germline ends. Here the CDR3 DNA reads TGTGCCAGCAGTGTGGGGGGGGATCAGCCCCAGCATTTT. Encoded protein: CASSVGGDQPQHF.

The V gene is TRBV7-2, the J gene TRBJ2-1, with 8 bases matching TRBD2. The V segment lost 0 bases and the J segment 5 bases; nucleotides outside the gene matches: 6. Germline CDR1 and CDR2: SGHTA and FQGNSA. This CDR3 spans 16 amino acids. CDR3 DNA sequence: TGTGCCAGCAGCTTAGCGGGGACTAGTATACACAATGAGCAGTTCTTC. Translation: CASSLAGTSIHNEQFF.

The chain recombines TRBV5-6 with TRBJ1-1; unclear D gene. Germline loops: CDR1 SGHDT, CDR2 YYEEEE. The CDR3 is 13 residues long. V was shortened by 0 bases and J by 2 bases, with 5 bases between the two germline ends. CDR3 amino acids: CASSLDVNTEAFF. CDR3 DNA: TGTGCCAGCAGCTTGGACGTCAACACTGAAGCTTTCTTT.

The chain has TRBV6-1 and TRBJ1-6; D ambiguous. V was cut by 7 bases and J by 10 bases, with 14 bases left in between. The CDR3 is 13 residues long. Germline V lookup: CDR1 MNHNS, CDR2 SASEGT. DNA for the CDR3: TGTGCCAGCACGAGGGTCGGGAGCTCACCCCTCCACTTT. Protein: CASTRVGSSPLHF.

This clone turned up a few times. The gene calls are TRBV7-9 and TRBJ2-1; 9 positions match TRBD2. In germline, CDR1 is SEHNR, CDR2 FQNEAQ (reference sequence). This CDR3 spans 18 amino acids. With 4 bases clipped from V and 8 bases from J, the junction kept 18 bases outside the gene matches. The CDR3 protein is CASSSPAVWRGGLDEQFF. The CDR3 DNA reads as TGTGCCAGCAGCTCCCCGGCTGTCTGGCGGGGGGGCTTGGATGAGCAGTTCTTC.

The V gene is TRBV25-1, the J gene TRBJ1-2; 9 bases line up with TRBD1. The CDR3 totals 14 residues. Looked up from germline, CDR1 is MGHDK and CDR2 is SYGVNS. V shed 0 bases, J shed 7 bases, and the junction held 3 bases outside the gene matches. The CDR3 bases are TGTGCCAGCAGTGAATATGGACAGGGGAGTGGCTACACCTTC. It encodes CASSEYGQGSGYTF.

The chain recombines TRBV6-5 with TRBJ1-2; 8 bases are shared with TRBD1. The CDR3 has 14 residues. After removal of 5 bases from V and 6 bases from J, the junction contained 8 bases not matched to a gene. Germline V gene lookup returns CDR1 MNHEY and CDR2 SVGAGI. CDR3 region: CASSRGQGLDGYTF. The CDR3, as DNA: TGTGCCAGCAGTCGCGGACAGGGATTGGATGGCTACACCTTC.

This chain joins TRBV4-3 and TRBJ1-4; D is unclear. The CDR3 has 14 amino acids. Trimming left V 0 bases short and J 8 bases short, with 10 bases between. Germline V gene lookup returns CDR1 LGHNA and CDR2 YSLEER. The CDR3 loop reads CASSQDRVGEKLFF. CDR3 coding DNA: TGCGCCAGCAGCCAAGATCGGGTAGGAGAAAAACTGTTTTTT.

The chain is built from TRBV28 and TRBJ2-3; D gene ambiguous. With 2 bases removed from V and 0 bases from J, the gap between germline ends came to 0 bases. The CDR3 runs 12 residues. Per the germline V gene, CDR1 is MDHEN and CDR2 is SYDVKM. CDR3 loop: CASSLSTDTQYF. For the CDR3, the DNA is TGTGCCAGCAGTTTAAGCACAGATACGCAGTATTTT.

The chain recombines TRBV10-3 with TRBJ1-1, with D possibly being TRBD1 (5 bases). Trimming pared 3 bases from V and 3 bases from J, leaving 14 bases between. CDR3 length: 15 amino acids. Germline lookup yields CDR1 ENHRY and CDR2 SYGVKD. The CDR3 sequence: CAISDLGRGHTEAFF. CDR3 sequence (DNA): TGTGCCATCAGTGATCTTGGACGGGGCCACACTGAAGCTTTCTTT.

This chain links TRBV28 with TRBJ2-7; D may be TRBD1 (6 bases). Trimming pared 8 bases from V and 2 bases from J, leaving 19 bases between. The CDR3 has 15 residues. CDR1 is MDHEN, CDR2 SYDVKM, per germline. The CDR3 here is CASGMTGIPPYEQYV. The CDR3, as DNA: TGTGCCAGCGGGATGACAGGAATACCCCCCTACGAGCAGTACGTC.

The chain employs TRBV28 and TRBJ2-7, with 8 bases lining up with TRBD1. V dropped 1 base and J dropped 0; count of bases not matched to a gene: 8. This CDR3 has 17 amino acids. Germline values: CDR1 MDHEN, CDR2 SYDVKM. The DNA for the CDR3 is TGTGCCAGCAGTTTATTCAGCCTCGGGACAGGCTCCTACGAGCAGTACGTC. It encodes CASSLFSLGTGSYEQYV.

V is TRBV19 and J is TRBJ1-1; D is possibly TRBD1 (5 bases). This CDR3 contains 16 residues. V was trimmed by 3 bases and J by 1 base, leaving 15 bases between them. CDR1 is LNHDA and CDR2 is SQIVND in the germline V gene (reference sequence). The CDR3 loop is CASSMRARVPNTEAFF. CDR3 bases: TGTGCCAGTAGTATGCGGGCCAGGGTACCGAACACTGAAGCTTTCTTT.

The V and J genes are TRBV9 and TRBJ2-5, with 7 bases identical to TRBD2. V was clipped by 3 bases and J by 2 bases; unmatched bases: 10. Germline CDR1 is SGDLS and CDR2 is YYNGEE. The CDR3 extends over 16 amino acids. This CDR3 reads CASSGGRGTHQETQYF. CDR3 coding DNA: TGTGCCAGCAGCGGCGGGCGGGGGACCCATCAAGAGACCCAGTACTTC. Drawing the rest from reference TRBV9 and TRBJ2-5, the complete variable domain is DSGVTQTPKHLITATGQRVTLRCSPRSGDLSVYWYQQSLDQGLQFLIQYYNGEERAKGNILERFSAQQFPDLHSELNLSSLELGDSALYFCASSGGRGTHQETQYFGPGTRLLVL.

A single count supports this clone. The chain is built from TRBV15 and TRBJ2-3; D is unclear. The CDR3 is 15 residues long. Germline CDR1 reads LNHNV; CDR2 reads YYDKDF (reference sequence). The ends were cut back, 0 bases at V and 2 bases at J, with 9 bases in the middle. The CDR3, as DNA: TGTGCCACCAGCAGAGATCCCCCCCCCACAGATACGCAGTATTTT. It encodes CATSRDPPPTDTQYF.

This sequence joins TRBV13 and TRBJ2-7; 10 nucleotides match TRBD2. Germline V gene data show CDR1 as PRHDT and CDR2 as FYEKMQ (reference sequence). J lost 2 bases, V lost 3 bases, and 1 base had no gene match. The CDR3 consists of 14 residues. In DNA form, the CDR3 reads TGTGCCAGCAGCTTTAGCGGGGGGCCCTACGAGCAGTACTTC. Its translation: CASSFSGGPYEQYF. The whole variable domain, filled in from reference TRBV13 and TRBJ2-7, reads AAGVIQSPRHLIKEKRETATLKCYPIPRHDTVYWYQQGPGQDPQFLISFYEKMQSDKGSIPDRFSAQQFSDYHSELNMSSLELGDSALYFCASSFSGGPYEQYFGPGTRLTVT.

The gene calls are TRBV19 and TRBJ1-1, with a tentative D call TRBD1 (5 bases). There are 13 residues in the CDR3. V was cut by 5 bases and J by 7 bases, with 14 bases left in between. Germline CDR1 is LNHDA and CDR2 is SQIVND (reference sequence). The CDR3 DNA reads as TGTGCCAGTAGTCTCTTGGGGGGGAATGAAGCTTTCTTT. Protein product: CASSLLGGNEAFF.

The genes are TRBV28 and TRBJ2-5; the match to TRBD1 covers 7 bases. Germline V lookup: CDR1 MDHEN, CDR2 SYDVKM. The V and J ends lost 5 bases and 2 bases, in that order; junction bases with no gene match: 8. The CDR3 spans 15 residues. Written as DNA, the CDR3 is TGTGCCAGCAGTGGGACAGCTCCTAAACAAGAGACCCAGTACTTC. Translated, it gives CASSGTAPKQETQYF.

This clone is categorized as hyperexpanded (1% or more). This sequence joins TRBV10-3 and TRBJ1-1, with D hard to call. Germline V lookup: CDR1 ENHRY, CDR2 SYGVKD. Trimming took 3 bases from V and 1 from J, leaving 6 bases between them. CDR3 length: 13 residues. The DNA for the CDR3 is TGTGCCATCAGTGATGGGGAGAACACTGAAGCTTTCTTT. It translates to CAISDGENTEAFF.